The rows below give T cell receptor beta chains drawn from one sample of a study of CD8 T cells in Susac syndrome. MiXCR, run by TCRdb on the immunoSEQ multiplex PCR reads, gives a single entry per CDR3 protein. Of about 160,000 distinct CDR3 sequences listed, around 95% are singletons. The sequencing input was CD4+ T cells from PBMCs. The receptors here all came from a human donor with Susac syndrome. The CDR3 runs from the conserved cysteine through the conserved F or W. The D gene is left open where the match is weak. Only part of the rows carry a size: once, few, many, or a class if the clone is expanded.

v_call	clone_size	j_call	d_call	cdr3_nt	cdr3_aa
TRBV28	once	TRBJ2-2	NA	TGTGCCAGCAGTTTTGGGTGGACTGCCGGGGAGCTGTTTTTT	CASSFGWTAGELFF
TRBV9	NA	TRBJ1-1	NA	TGTGCCAGCAGCGTAAGGGGTGGCATGAACACTGAAGCTTTCTTT	CASSVRGGMNTEAFF
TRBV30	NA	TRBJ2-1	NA	TGTGCCTGGGAGGGCAGCTCCTACAATGAGCAGTTCTTC	CAWEGSSYNEQFF
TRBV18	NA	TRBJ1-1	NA	TGTGCCAGCTCACCTAGTCACCACACTATAGACACTGAAGCTTTCTTT	CASSPSHHTIDTEAFF
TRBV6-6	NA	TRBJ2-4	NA	TGTGCCAGCAGTTACCGCGCAGAGGGTCTTATTCAGTACTTC	CASSYRAEGLIQYF
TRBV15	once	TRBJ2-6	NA	TGTGCCACCAGTCCGTCAAGGTCTGGGGCCAACGTCCTGACTTTC	CATSPSRSGANVLTF
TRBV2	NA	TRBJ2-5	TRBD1	TGTGCCAGCAGAACTACAGGGGTGGAGACCCAGTACTTC	CASRTTGVETQYF
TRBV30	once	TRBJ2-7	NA	TGTGCCTGGACTGGCACCGGGGATCGCATCTGGTACTTC	CAWTGTGDRIWYF
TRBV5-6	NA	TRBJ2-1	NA	TGTGCCAGCGGAAGATCACTGCAGTTCTTC	CASGRSLQFF
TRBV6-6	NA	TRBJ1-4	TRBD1	TGTGCCAGCACCCGGGACAGGGCAACTAATGAAAAACTGTTTTTT	CASTRDRATNEKLFF
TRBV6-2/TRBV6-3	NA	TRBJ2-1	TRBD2	TGTGCCAGCAGGAATGCGGGAGGGCCGGGCAATGAGCAGTTCTTC	CASRNAGGPGNEQFF
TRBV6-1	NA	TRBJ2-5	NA	TGTGCCACCTCCCCTGGCAGTGGGGAGACCCAGTACTTC	CATSPGSGETQYF
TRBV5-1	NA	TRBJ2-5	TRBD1	TGCGCCAGCAGCATTAGGACAGGGGTGTATTGGCAAGAAGAGACCCAGTACTTC	CASSIRTGVYWQEETQYF
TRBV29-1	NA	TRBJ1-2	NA	TGCAGCGTTGATGAAGGGAATGGGAGCTACACCTTC	CSVDEGNGSYTF
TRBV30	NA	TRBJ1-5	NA	TGTGCCTGGAGGCAGGGCGGCAATCAGCCCCAGCATTTT	CAWRQGGNQPQHF
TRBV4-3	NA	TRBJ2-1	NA	TGCGCCAGCAGCCAAGATACAGCAGTTGAGCAGTTCTTC	CASSQDTAVEQFF